This T cell receptor beta chain was obtained from a study of T cells in women clearing cervical HPV infection. Across the whole study: Cases were women with histologically confirmed HPV16-related CIN3 or worse, including 2 invasive cancers. Case blood drawn at lesion detection; control blood after infection cleared.

In regard to this clone: Its antigen is not identified. The read gets to within 3 residues of the CDR3 end, and the germline J gene fills in the rest.

Assay: immunoSEQ multiplex PCR; the TCRdb copy retains only in-frame clones and omits some. In all, the sample yields around 31,000 clones. V lost 6 bases and J lost 8; bases outside the gene matches: 9. The CDR3 has 15 residues. HPV was found by MY09/MY11 PCR and dot-blot genotyping. The study's findings and limits: CIN3+ cases had significantly higher TCR repertoire richness than controls, but evenness did not differ.

V usage is TRBV12-3 or TRBV12-4 and J usage is TRBJ2-1, with 11 bases identical to TRBD1. This TCR came from a woman between 18 and 70 years old with a cervical HPV16 infection that either progressed to CIN3+ or cleared (not recorded which). The specimen sequenced was blood buffy coat. CDR3 sequence: CASSRPRTGGHEQFF. The part of the CDR3 DNA that was read is TGTGCCAGCAGCCGCCCCAGGACAGGGGGCCATGAG.